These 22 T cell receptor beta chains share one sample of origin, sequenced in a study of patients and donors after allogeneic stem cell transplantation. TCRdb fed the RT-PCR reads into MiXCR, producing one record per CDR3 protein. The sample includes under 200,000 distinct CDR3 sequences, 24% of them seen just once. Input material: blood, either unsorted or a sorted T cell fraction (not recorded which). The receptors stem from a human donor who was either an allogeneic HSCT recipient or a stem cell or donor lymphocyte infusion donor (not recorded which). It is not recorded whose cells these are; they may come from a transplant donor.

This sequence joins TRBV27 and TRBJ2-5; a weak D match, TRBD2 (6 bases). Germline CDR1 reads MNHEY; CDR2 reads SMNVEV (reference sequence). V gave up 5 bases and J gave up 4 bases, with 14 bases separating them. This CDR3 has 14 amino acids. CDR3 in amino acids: CASSKGLGGETQYF. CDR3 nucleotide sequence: TGTGCCAGCAGTAAGGGACTGGGGGGAGAGACCCAGTACTTC.

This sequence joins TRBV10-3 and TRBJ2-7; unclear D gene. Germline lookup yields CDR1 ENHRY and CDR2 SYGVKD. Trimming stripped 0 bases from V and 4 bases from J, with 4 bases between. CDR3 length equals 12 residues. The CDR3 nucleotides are TGTGCCATCAGTGAGTCGACGTACGAGCAGTACTTC. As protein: CAISESTYEQYF.

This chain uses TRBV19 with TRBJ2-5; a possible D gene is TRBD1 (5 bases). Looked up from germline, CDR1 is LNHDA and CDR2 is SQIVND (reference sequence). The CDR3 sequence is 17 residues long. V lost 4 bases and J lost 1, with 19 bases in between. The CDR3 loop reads CASSNGHPKRLQETQYF. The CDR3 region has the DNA TGTGCCAGTAGTAACGGACACCCTAAGAGGCTCCAAGAGACCCAGTACTTC.

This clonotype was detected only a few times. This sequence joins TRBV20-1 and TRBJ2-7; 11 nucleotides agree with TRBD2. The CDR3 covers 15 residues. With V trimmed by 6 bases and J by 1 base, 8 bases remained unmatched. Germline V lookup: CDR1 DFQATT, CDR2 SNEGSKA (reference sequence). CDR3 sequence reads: CSAPRGTSGSYEQYF. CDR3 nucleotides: TGCAGTGCCCCCCGAGGGACTAGCGGATCCTACGAGCAGTACTTC.

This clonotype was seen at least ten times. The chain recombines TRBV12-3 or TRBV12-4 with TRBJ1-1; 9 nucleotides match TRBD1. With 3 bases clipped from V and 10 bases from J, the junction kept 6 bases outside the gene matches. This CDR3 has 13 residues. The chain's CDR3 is CASSFGQGSIAFF. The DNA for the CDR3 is TGTGCCAGCAGTTTTGGACAGGGGAGTATAGCTTTCTTT.

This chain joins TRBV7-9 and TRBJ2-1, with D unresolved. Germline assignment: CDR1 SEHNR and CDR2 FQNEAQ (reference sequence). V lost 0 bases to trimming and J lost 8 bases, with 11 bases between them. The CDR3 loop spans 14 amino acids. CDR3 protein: CASSLAAPDHEQFF. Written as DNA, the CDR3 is TGTGCCAGCAGCTTAGCGGCCCCCGACCATGAGCAGTTCTTC.

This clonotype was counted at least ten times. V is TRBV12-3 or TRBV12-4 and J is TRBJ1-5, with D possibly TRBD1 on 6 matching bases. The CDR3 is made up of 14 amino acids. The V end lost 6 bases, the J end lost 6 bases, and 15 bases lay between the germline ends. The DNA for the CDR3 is TGTGCCAGCAGCCCTGACTCGGGGGCTCAGCCCCAGCATTTT. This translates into CASSPDSGAQPQHF.

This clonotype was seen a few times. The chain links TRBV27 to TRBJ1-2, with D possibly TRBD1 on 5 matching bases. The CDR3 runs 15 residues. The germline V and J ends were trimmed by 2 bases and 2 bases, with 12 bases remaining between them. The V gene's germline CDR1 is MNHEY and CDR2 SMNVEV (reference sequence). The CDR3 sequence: CASSLAGTLNYGYTF. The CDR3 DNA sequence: TGTGCCAGCAGTTTAGCAGGGACCTTGAACTATGGCTACACCTTC.

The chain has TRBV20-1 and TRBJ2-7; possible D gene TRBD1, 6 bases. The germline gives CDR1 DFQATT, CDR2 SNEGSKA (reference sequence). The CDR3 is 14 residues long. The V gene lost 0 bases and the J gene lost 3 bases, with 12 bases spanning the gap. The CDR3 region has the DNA TGCAGTGCTAGAGAGAAGGGGGTGGACTACGAGCAGTACTTC. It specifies CSAREKGVDYEQYF.

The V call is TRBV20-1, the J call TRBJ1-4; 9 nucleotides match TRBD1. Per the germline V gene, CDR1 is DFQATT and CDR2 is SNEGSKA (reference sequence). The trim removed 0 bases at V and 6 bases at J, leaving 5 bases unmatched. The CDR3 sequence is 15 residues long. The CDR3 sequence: CSARDQGQGHEKLFF. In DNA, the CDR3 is TGCAGTGCTAGAGATCAGGGACAGGGCCATGAAAAACTGTTTTTT.

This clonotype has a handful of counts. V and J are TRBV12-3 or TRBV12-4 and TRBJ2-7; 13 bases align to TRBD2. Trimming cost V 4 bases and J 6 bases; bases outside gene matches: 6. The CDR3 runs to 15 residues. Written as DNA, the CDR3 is TGTGCCAGCAGTTCACTAGCGGGAGGGCCGGGCGAGCAGTACTTC. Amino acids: CASSSLAGGPGEQYF.

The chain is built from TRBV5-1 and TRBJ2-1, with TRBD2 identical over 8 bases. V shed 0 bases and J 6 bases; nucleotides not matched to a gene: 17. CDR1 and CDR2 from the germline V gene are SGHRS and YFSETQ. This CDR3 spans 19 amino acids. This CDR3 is CASSLGIAGFKYGTNEQFF. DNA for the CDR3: TGCGCCAGCAGCTTGGGGATAGCGGGATTCAAATACGGGACCAATGAGCAGTTCTTC.

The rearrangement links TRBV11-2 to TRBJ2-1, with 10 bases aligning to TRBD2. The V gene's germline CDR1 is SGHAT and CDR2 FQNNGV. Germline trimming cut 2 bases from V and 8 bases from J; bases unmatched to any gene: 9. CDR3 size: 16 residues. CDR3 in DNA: TGTGCCAGCAGCTTATCGGCTAGCGGGAGTTTCGATGAGCAGTTCTTC. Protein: CASSLSASGSFDEQFF.

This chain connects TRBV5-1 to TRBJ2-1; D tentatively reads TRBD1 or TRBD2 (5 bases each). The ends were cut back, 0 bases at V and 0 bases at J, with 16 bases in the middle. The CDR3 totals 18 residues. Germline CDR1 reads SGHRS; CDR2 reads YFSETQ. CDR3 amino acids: CASSLDWLGTSSYNEQFF. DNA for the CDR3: TGCGCCAGCAGCTTGGATTGGTTGGGGACGAGCTCCTACAATGAGCAGTTCTTC. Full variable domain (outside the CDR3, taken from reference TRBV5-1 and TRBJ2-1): KAGVTQTPRYLIKTRGQQVTLSCSPISGHRSVSWYQQTPGQGLQFLFEYFSETQRNKGNFPGRFSGRQFSNSRSEMNVSTLELGDSALYLCASSLDWLGTSSYNEQFFGPGTRLTVL.

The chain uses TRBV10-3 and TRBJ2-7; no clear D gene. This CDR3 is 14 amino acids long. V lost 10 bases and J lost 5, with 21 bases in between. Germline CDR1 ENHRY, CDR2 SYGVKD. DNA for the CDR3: TGTGCCACCTGGCCCCCTGAAGGTCCGAACGAGCAGTACTTC. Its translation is CATWPPEGPNEQYF.

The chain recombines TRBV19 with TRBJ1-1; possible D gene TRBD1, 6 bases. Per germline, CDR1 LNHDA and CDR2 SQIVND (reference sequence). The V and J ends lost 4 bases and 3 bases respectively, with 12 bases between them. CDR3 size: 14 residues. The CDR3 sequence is CASSRQGRYTEAFF. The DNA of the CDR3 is TGTGCCAGTAGTAGGCAGGGGAGGTACACTGAAGCTTTCTTT.

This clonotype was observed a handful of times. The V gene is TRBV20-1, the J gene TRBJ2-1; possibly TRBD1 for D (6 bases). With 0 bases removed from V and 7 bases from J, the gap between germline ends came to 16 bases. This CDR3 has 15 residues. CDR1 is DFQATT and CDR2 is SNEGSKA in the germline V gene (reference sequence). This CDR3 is CSARDVQGHGNEQFF. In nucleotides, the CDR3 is TGCAGTGCTAGAGATGTCCAGGGACATGGGAATGAGCAGTTCTTC.

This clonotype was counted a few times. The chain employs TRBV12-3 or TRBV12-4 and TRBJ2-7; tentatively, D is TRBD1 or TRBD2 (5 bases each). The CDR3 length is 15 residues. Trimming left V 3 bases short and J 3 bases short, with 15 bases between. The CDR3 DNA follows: TGTGCCAGCAGTTTCCTCCCTGCAGGGAGCTACGAGCAGTACTTC. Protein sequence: CASSFLPAGSYEQYF.

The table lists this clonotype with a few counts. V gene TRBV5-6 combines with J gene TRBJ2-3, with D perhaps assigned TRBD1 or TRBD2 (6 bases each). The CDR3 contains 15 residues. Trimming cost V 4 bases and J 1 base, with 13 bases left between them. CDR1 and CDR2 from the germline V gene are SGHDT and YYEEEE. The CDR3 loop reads CASSPGAPGTDTQYF. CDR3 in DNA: TGTGCCAGCAGCCCGGGGGCCCCCGGCACAGATACGCAGTATTTT.

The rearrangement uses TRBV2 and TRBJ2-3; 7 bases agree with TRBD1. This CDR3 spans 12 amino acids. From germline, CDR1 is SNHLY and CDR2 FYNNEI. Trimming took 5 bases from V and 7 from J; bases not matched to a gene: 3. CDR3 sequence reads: CASSSDRNTQYF. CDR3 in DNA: TGTGCCAGCAGTTCGGACAGGAATACGCAGTATTTT.

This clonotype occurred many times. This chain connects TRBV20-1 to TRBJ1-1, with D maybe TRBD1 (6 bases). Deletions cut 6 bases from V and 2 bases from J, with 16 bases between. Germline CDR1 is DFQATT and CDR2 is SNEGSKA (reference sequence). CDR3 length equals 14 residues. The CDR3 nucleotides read TGCAGTGCCTATCCCAGCAGGGGAAACACTGAAGCTTTCTTT. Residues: CSAYPSRGNTEAFF.

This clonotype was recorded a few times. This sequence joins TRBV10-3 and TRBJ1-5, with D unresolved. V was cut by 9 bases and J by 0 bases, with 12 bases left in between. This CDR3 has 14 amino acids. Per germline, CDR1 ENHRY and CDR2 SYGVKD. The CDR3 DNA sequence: TGTGCCATTTCTATCGGATATAGCAATCAGCCCCAGCATTTT. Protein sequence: CAISIGYSNQPQHF.